Each of the 28 T cell receptor beta chains below was sequenced from the same sample in a study of T-cell memory formation after mild COVID-19 (dated by TCRdb to the early 2020s). The library was prepared using 5' RACE. Sequenced on an Illumina NovaSeq 6000. In-frame beta chains were kept once TCRdb had trimmed the public reads at Q25 with fastp and called clones with MiXCR. Rows matching on CDR3 protein sequence are summarized as one entry with the most common DNA and genes. The sample table contains 140,000 to 150,000 distinct CDR3 sequences; only one count was recorded for 15% to 20% of them. The ten largest account for approximately 2.3% of the sample. Sequenced material: PBMCs or a T cell subset sorted from them (not recorded which). The receptors come from an adult woman who had mild COVID-19 (a few samples of this study predate the infection). The sample titles of this study are shuffled in the database, so cell type and time point are left out; the donor was told from shared clones.

The chain recombines TRBV12-3 or TRBV12-4 with TRBJ2-1; unclear D gene. Deletions cut 2 bases from V and 6 bases from J, with 5 bases between. The CDR3 contains 12 residues. The chain's CDR3 is CASSLYGNEQFF. In nucleotides, the CDR3 is TGTGCCAGCAGTTTATACGGCAATGAGCAGTTCTTC.

The chain uses TRBV2 and TRBJ2-4, with D hard to call. Germline CDR1 reads SNHLY; CDR2 reads FYNNEI. This CDR3 is 14 amino acids long. V was trimmed by 6 bases and J by 0 bases, leaving 9 bases between them. CDR3: CASRAPGAKNIQYF. CDR3 nucleotide sequence: TGTGCCAGCAGGGCCCCCGGAGCCAAAAACATTCAGTACTTC.

The V gene is TRBV29-1, the J gene TRBJ2-1; no clear D. The CDR3 totals 10 residues. In germline, CDR1 is SQVTM, CDR2 ANQGSEA. V dropped 5 bases and J dropped 13 bases, with 12 bases sitting between them. In nucleotides, the CDR3 is TGCAGCGTTTCAAGGTCCTACCAGTTCTTC. This codes for CSVSRSYQFF.

This clonotype came up a few times. The chain is built from TRBV5-1 and TRBJ2-7, with 7 positions matching TRBD2. The CDR3 is 15 amino acids. With V trimmed by 2 bases and J by 1 base, 6 bases remained unmatched. Per the germline V gene, CDR1 is SGHRS and CDR2 is YFSETQ. In DNA, the CDR3 is TGCGCCAGCAGCTTCTCCGGGGGGTTGTCCTACGAGCAGTACTTC. Its translation is CASSFSGGLSYEQYF.

The V and J genes are TRBV6-1 and TRBJ2-3, with TRBD2 as a possible D gene (5 bases). Trimming removed 0 bases at V and 4 bases at J, with 17 bases between. The germline V gene encodes CDR1 MNHNS and CDR2 SASEGT. The CDR3 covers 17 residues. In DNA form, the CDR3 reads TGTGCCAGCAGTGAAGCTCTTCGTGGCCGCGGGCCAGATACGCAGTATTTT. It is translated as CASSEALRGRGPDTQYF.

This clonotype was detected a few times. CDR3 loop: CASSNGQGEGEQFF. The CDR3 coding sequence is TGTGCCAGCAGCAACGGACAGGGAGAGGGAGAGCAGTTCTTC. The chain couples TRBV7-2 to TRBJ2-1, with 8 bases identical to TRBD1. J lost 10 bases, V lost 5 bases, and 10 bases had no gene match. CDR1 and CDR2 (germline): SGHTA, FQGNSA. This CDR3 is 14 amino acids long.

The chain couples TRBV12-3 or TRBV12-4 to TRBJ1-1; D remains ambiguous. Trimming pared 4 bases from V and 2 bases from J, leaving 8 bases between. This CDR3 contains 13 residues. The CDR3 coding sequence is TGTGCCAGCAGTTGGAGAGAAAACACTGAAGCTTTCTTT. This sequence encodes CASSWRENTEAFF.

The CDR3 coding sequence is TGTGCCACCAGTGATTTTACCGGAATCCCCTACGAGCAGTACTTC. It translates to CATSDFTGIPYEQYF. V gene TRBV24-1 combines with J gene TRBJ2-7; no clear D. This CDR3 region has 15 residues. Trimming cost V 1 base and J 2 bases, with 11 bases left between them. Germline assignment: CDR1 KGHDR and CDR2 SFDVKD.

There are a few counts of this clonotype. The chain employs TRBV6-5 and TRBJ2-1; 8 bases fit TRBD1. The CDR3 totals 15 residues. Germline loops: CDR1 MNHEY, CDR2 SVGAGI. V dropped 6 bases and J dropped 9; count of bases not matched to a gene: 13. CDR3 sequence reads: CASRPDRGLGGEQFF. The CDR3 region has the DNA TGTGCCAGCAGACCCGACAGGGGATTGGGGGGTGAGCAGTTCTTC.

This clonotype has a handful of counts. The rearrangement joins TRBV5-6 to TRBJ2-5; D is perhaps TRBD1 or TRBD2 (5 bases each). The CDR3 sequence is 17 residues long. Between the trimmed V and J ends, which lost 3 bases and 5 bases, there was a span of 23 bases. CDR1 is SGHDT, CDR2 YYEEEE, per germline. Here the CDR3 reads CASSSPIGDGVRETQYF. CDR3 nucleotide sequence: TGTGCCAGCAGCTCCCCCATAGGGGACGGGGTCCGGGAGACCCAGTACTTC.

The chain carries TRBV11-1 and TRBJ2-1; 13 nucleotides align to TRBD2. Looked up from germline, CDR1 is SGHAT and CDR2 is FQDESV (reference sequence). The CDR3 has 17 residues. V trimming: 5 bases; J trimming: 9 bases; junction bases outside the gene matches: 13. The CDR3 sequence is CASSPGTSGKWGLEQFF. The DNA of the CDR3 is TGTGCCAGCAGCCCTGGGACTAGCGGGAAATGGGGACTTGAGCAGTTCTTC.

This clonotype was observed a few times. The rearrangement uses TRBV25-1 and TRBJ1-5, with D perhaps TRBD1 (6 bases). The germline V gene encodes CDR1 MGHDK and CDR2 SYGVNS. With 4 bases removed from V and 6 bases from J, the gap between germline ends came to 13 bases. This CDR3 region has 14 residues. For the CDR3, the DNA is TGTGCCAGCAGTGCACAGGGAGGTGGTCAGCCCCAGCATTTT. It is translated as CASSAQGGGQPQHF.

The rearrangement joins TRBV5-1 to TRBJ2-6, with 9 positions matching TRBD1. This CDR3 comprises 17 residues. V was clipped by 0 bases and J by 1 base; unmatched bases: 2. The V gene's germline CDR1 is SGHRS and CDR2 YFSETQ. The DNA for the CDR3 is TGCGCCAGCAGCTTGGCGGGACAGGGTTCTGGGGCCAACGTCCTGACTTTC. This sequence encodes CASSLAGQGSGANVLTF.

This clonotype was detected a few times. The chain uses TRBV4-1 and TRBJ2-7; maybe TRBD2 (6 bases). CDR1 and CDR2 (germline): MGHRA, YSYEKL. Deletions cut 0 bases from V and 7 bases from J, with 13 bases between. The CDR3 is 14 amino acids. CDR3 sequence (DNA): TGCGCCAGCAGCCAAGATCCGGGAGAATGGGAGCAGTACTTC. Translation gives CASSQDPGEWEQYF.

The sample holds a few counts of this clonotype. This chain joins TRBV5-1 and TRBJ2-7, with a weak D call TRBD1 (5 bases). In germline, CDR1 is SGHRS, CDR2 YFSETQ. V lost 2 bases to trimming and J lost 2 bases, with 17 bases between them. This CDR3 is built from 16 residues. The CDR3 nucleotides are TGCGCCAGCAGCTTAATGACAGCCTCAAGGACCTACGAGCAGTACTTC. Its translation is CASSLMTASRTYEQYF.

This clonotype came up a few times. The chain has TRBV29-1 and TRBJ2-1; TRBD2 is a possible D gene (6 bases). CDR1 SQVTM and CDR2 ANQGSEA come from the germline V gene. V was trimmed by 4 bases and J by 12 bases, leaving 13 bases between them. The CDR3 extends over 11 amino acids. The CDR3 coding sequence is TGCAGCGTTGTTGGGGCGGGATGGCAGTTCTTC. Encoded protein: CSVVGAGWQFF.

This clonotype was seen only a few times. The genes are TRBV16 and TRBJ2-7; a possible D gene is TRBD2 (6 bases). Germline CDR1 KGHSY, CDR2 FQNENV. The CDR3 sequence is 13 residues long. V shed 2 bases and J shed 3 bases, with 8 bases lying between them. The CDR3 DNA follows: TGTGCCAGCAGCCAAAGGAGGGTCTACGAGCAGTACTTC. Protein product: CASSQRRVYEQYF. Full variable domain (remainder filled in from reference TRBV16 and TRBJ2-7): GEEVAQTPKHLVRGEGQKAKLYCAPIKGHSYVFWYQQVLKNEFKFLISFQNENVFDETGMPKERFSAKCLPNSPCSLEIQATKLEDSAVYFCASSQRRVYEQYFGPGTRLTVT.

The genes are TRBV27 and TRBJ2-3; no firm D call. Between the trimmed V and J ends, which lost 7 bases and 4 bases, there was a span of 6 bases. The germline CDR1 and CDR2 sequences are MNHEY and SMNVEV (reference sequence). This CDR3 is built from 11 residues. The CDR3 sequence: CASNFADTQYF. The CDR3 nucleotides are TGTGCCAGCAACTTCGCAGATACGCAGTATTTT.

This sequence joins TRBV5-1 and TRBJ2-5, with D tentatively TRBD1 (6 bases). The CDR3 has 14 residues. Germline lookup yields CDR1 SGHRS and CDR2 YFSETQ. Trimming cost V 3 bases and J 2 bases, with 11 bases left between them. The CDR3 reads CASSSQGIQETQYF. In nucleotides, the CDR3 is TGCGCCAGCAGCTCTCAGGGGATTCAAGAGACCCAGTACTTC.

V is TRBV4-1 and J is TRBJ1-2; D possibly corresponds to TRBD1 (6 bases). The CDR3 sequence is 17 residues long. Trimming cost V 0 bases and J 2 bases, with 16 bases left between them. Germline V gene data show CDR1 as MGHRA and CDR2 as YSYEKL. CDR3 DNA sequence: TGCGCCAGCAGCCAAGATGCCAGACAGGCTCTCAACTATGGCTACACCTTC. This sequence encodes CASSQDARQALNYGYTF.

This sequence joins TRBV27 and TRBJ1-1, with a tentative D call TRBD1 (5 bases). CDR1 is MNHEY, CDR2 SMNVEV, per germline (reference sequence). V lost 6 bases and J lost 8, with 13 bases in between. The CDR3 has 12 amino acids. The DNA for the CDR3 is TGTGCCAGCAGATCGGACATCCGAGAAGCTTTCTTT. Translation: CASRSDIREAFF.

The table lists this clonotype with a few counts. The chain has TRBV5-4 and TRBJ1-2; D is perhaps TRBD1 (5 bases). CDR1 and CDR2 from the germline V gene are SGHNT and YYREEE (reference sequence). Trimming stripped 2 bases from V and 7 bases from J, with 15 bases between. CDR3 length: 14 residues. The CDR3 nucleotides are TGTGCCAGCAGCTTTGGGCAGGGTCGGGGTGGCTACACCTTC. Protein sequence: CASSFGQGRGGYTF.

This clonotype has more than one count but fewer than ten. V is TRBV24-1 and J is TRBJ1-1, with a possible D match to TRBD1 (6 bases). This CDR3 has 14 amino acids. Between the trimmed V and J ends, which lost 5 bases and 4 bases, there was a span of 13 bases. Germline CDR1 is KGHDR and CDR2 is SFDVKD. DNA of the CDR3: TGTGCCACCAGTGGAACAGGGAGGAGCACTGAAGCTTTCTTT. It specifies CATSGTGRSTEAFF.

The chain couples TRBV3-1 to TRBJ2-7; D not certain. Trimming took off 3 bases at V and 5 bases at J, with 11 bases between the two ends. Germline-derived CDR1 and CDR2 are LGHDT and YNNKEL (reference sequence). CDR3 length equals 13 residues. The CDR3 region has the DNA TGTGCCAGCAGCCAGTTGGGTCGGAACGAGCAGTACTTC. Residues: CASSQLGRNEQYF.

This rearrangement joins TRBV11-2 to TRBJ1-2, with TRBD1 matching 7 bases. V shed 2 bases and J 1 base; nucleotides not matched to a gene: 7. Germline V gene data show CDR1 as SGHAT and CDR2 as FQNNGV. The CDR3 loop spans 16 amino acids. Here the CDR3 reads CASSLSGDRSNYGYTF. CDR3 nucleotide sequence: TGTGCCAGCAGCTTATCAGGGGACAGAAGTAACTATGGCTACACCTTC.

The chain joins TRBV6-5 to TRBJ2-2; D not certain. Germline-derived CDR1 and CDR2 are MNHEY and SVGAGI. Trimming removed 5 bases from V and 8 bases from J, with 9 bases in between. The CDR3 sequence is 12 residues long. The CDR3: CASSRAKGELFF. CDR3 sequence (DNA): TGTGCCAGCAGTAGAGCGAAAGGGGAGCTGTTTTTT.

The chain is built from TRBV5-8 and TRBJ1-5, with TRBD1 as a possible D gene (5 bases). The CDR3 is 14 amino acids. The germline V gene has CDR1 SGHTS and CDR2 YDEGEE. Trimming took off 4 bases at V and 0 bases at J, with 8 bases between the two ends. For the CDR3, the DNA is TGTGCCAGCAGCCGACAGTATAGCAATCAGCCCCAGCATTTT. Protein product: CASSRQYSNQPQHF.

This chain connects TRBV6-2 or TRBV6-3 to TRBJ1-1; D is unclear. V was pared by 0 bases and J by 14 bases, with 13 bases between. The CDR3 has 12 amino acids. Germline loops: CDR1 MNHEY, CDR2 SVGEGT. CDR3: CASSYSAVQIFF. The CDR3 coding sequence is TGTGCCAGCAGTTACTCCGCCGTCCAGATCTTCTTT.